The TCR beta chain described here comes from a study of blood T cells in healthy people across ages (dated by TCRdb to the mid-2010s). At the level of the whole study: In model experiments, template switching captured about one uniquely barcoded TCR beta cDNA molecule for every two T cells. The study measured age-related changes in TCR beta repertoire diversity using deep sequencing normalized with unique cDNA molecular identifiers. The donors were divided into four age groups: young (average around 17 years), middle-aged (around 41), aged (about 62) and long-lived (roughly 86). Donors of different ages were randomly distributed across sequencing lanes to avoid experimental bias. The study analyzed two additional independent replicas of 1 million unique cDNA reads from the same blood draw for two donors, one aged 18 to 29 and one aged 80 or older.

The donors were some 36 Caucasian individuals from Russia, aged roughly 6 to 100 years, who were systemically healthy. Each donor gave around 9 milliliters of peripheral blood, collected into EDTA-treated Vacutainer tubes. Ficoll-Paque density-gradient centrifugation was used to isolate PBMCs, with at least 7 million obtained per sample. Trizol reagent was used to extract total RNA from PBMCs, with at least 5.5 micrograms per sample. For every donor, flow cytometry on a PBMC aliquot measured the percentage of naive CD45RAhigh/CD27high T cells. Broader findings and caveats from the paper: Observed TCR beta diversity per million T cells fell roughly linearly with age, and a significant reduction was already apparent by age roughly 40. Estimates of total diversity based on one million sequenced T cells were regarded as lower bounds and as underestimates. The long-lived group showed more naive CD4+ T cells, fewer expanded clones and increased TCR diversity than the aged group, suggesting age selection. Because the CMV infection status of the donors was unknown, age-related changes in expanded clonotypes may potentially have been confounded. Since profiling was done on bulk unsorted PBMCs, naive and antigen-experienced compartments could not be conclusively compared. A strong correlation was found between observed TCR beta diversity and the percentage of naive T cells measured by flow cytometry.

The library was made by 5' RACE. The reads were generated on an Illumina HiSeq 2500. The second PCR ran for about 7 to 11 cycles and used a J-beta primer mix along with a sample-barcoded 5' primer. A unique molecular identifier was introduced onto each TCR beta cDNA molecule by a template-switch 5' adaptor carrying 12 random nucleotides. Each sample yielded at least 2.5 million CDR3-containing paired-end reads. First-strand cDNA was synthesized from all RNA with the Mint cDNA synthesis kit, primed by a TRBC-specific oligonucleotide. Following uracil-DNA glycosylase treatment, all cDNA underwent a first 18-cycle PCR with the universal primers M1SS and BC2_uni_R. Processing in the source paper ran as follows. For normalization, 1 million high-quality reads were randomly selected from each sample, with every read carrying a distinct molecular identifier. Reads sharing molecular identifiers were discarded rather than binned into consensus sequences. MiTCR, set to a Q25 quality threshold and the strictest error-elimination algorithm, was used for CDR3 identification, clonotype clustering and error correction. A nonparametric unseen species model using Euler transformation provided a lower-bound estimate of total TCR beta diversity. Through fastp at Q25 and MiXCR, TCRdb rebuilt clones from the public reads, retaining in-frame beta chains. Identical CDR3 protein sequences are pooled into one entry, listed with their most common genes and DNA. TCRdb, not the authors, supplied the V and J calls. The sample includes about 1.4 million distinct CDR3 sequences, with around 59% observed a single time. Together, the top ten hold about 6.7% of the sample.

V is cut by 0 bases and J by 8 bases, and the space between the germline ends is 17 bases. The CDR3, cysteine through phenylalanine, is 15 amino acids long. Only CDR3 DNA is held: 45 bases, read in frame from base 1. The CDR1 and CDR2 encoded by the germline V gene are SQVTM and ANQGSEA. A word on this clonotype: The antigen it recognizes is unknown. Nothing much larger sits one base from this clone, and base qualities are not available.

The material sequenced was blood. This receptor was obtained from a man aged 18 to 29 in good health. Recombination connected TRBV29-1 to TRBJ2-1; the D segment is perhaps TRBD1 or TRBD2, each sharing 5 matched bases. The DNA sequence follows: TGCAGCGTTGAAGACACCGGGACCCCAGGAGATGAGCAGTTCTTC. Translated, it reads CSVEDTGTPGDEQFF.